A single sample gave rise to the 10 T cell receptor beta chains below, sequenced in a study of blood T cell repertoires in COVID-19. The assay was immunoSEQ multiplex PCR, and TCRdb's table has in-frame clones only and misses some. The table has fewer than 200,000 clones, around 82% seen once. The specimen was peripheral blood. Source of these receptors: a woman aged 35 to 49 with COVID-19, enrolled during active disease.

This sequence joins TRBV29-1 and TRBJ2-1, with 11 nucleotides matching TRBD2. Trimming took 8 bases from V and 4 from J; bases not matched to a gene: 10. Germline values: CDR1 SQVTM, CDR2 ANQGSEA. There are 15 residues in the CDR3. The CDR3: CSSWPGTSGYNEQFF. In nucleotides, the CDR3 is TGCAGCAGTTGGCCCGGGACTAGCGGATACAATGAGCAGTTCTTC.

V usage is TRBV27 and J usage is TRBJ1-2; 9 bases are shared with TRBD1. The CDR3 sequence is 14 residues long. CDR1 MNHEY and CDR2 SMNVEV come from the germline V gene (reference sequence). V shed 4 bases and J 4 bases; nucleotides not matched to a gene: 4. In DNA form, the CDR3 reads TGTGCCAGCAGTTATCGACAGGGGGTCTATGGCTACACCTTC. It encodes CASSYRQGVYGYTF.

This clone was detected once. The chain uses TRBV27 and TRBJ2-3, with D perhaps matching TRBD1 (5 bases). The ends were cut back, 0 bases at V and 3 bases at J, with 16 bases in the middle. The length of the CDR3 is 17 residues. Germline loops: CDR1 MNHEY, CDR2 SMNVEV (reference sequence). The CDR3 is CASSLSIPVGRTDTQYF. As DNA, the CDR3 is TGTGCCAGCAGTTTATCGATACCCGTGGGGCGGACAGATACGCAGTATTTT.

With regard to this clone: Germline and junction disagree at one end, which may indicate a read error. The chain couples TRBV28 to TRBJ2-3; 11 bases map to TRBD2. The CDR3 length is 22 residues. Germline V gene sequence: CDR1 MDHEN, CDR2 SYDVKM. Here the CDR3 reads CASSNLGVPAALLAGGTDTQYF. The CDR3 nucleotides are TGTGCCAGCAGTAACTTGGGGGTTCCAGCCGCCCTTCTAGCGGGAGGCACCGATACGCAGTATTTT.

The chain recombines TRBV24-1 with TRBJ1-1; 7 bases map to TRBD1. The CDR3 is made up of 13 amino acids. J gave up 0 bases and V 10 bases, and 4 bases lay outside the gene matches. The V gene's germline CDR1 is KGHDR and CDR2 SFDVKD. Written as DNA, the CDR3 is TGTGCCACTACGGACAGGATGAACACTGAAGCTTTCTTT. Its translation: CATTDRMNTEAFF.

This clone was seen a handful of times. Here the CDR3 DNA reads TGTGCCAGCAGCTTATCCGGGTCCGGGGAGCTGTTTTTT. Protein sequence: CASSLSGSGELFF. The chain employs TRBV11-3 and TRBJ2-2; D unclear. The V gene's germline CDR1 is SGHNT and CDR2 YENEEA. The ends were cut back, 2 bases at V and 6 bases at J, with 7 bases in the middle. The CDR3 is 13 residues long. Filled out from reference TRBV11-3 and TRBJ2-2, the complete variable domain reads EAGVVQSPRYKIIEKKQPVAFWCNPISGHNTLYWYLQNLGQGPELLIRYENEEAVDDSQLPKDRFSAERLKGVDSTLKIQPAELGDSAVYLCASSLSGSGELFFGEGSRLTVL.

This chain connects TRBV19 to TRBJ2-5; 10 bases align to TRBD2. CDR1 is LNHDA and CDR2 is SQIVND in the germline V gene (reference sequence). The junction had 4 bases not matched to a gene; V was cut back by 2 bases and J by 4 bases. This CDR3 has 15 residues. The CDR3 sequence: CASSIPAGGGETQYF. CDR3 in DNA: TGTGCCAGTAGTATACCAGCGGGAGGGGGAGAGACCCAGTACTTC.

This rearrangement joins TRBV13 to TRBJ2-1; TRBD2 agrees at 12 bases. J was trimmed by 6 bases and V by 5 bases; bases with no gene match: 14. CDR1 is PRHDT, CDR2 FYEKMQ, per germline (reference sequence). There are 18 residues in the CDR3. The CDR3 region is CASSPTPPRLAGVNEQFF. In nucleotides, the CDR3 is TGTGCCAGCAGCCCCACCCCGCCCCGACTAGCGGGAGTCAATGAGCAGTTCTTC.

J is TRBJ2-4 and V is TRBV12-3 or TRBV12-4; the D is unclear. Trimming shortened V by 2 bases and J by 9 bases, and 8 bases separated the two germline ends. There are 12 residues in the CDR3. CDR3 sequence (DNA): TGTGCCAGCAGTTTACGAGCCACCATTCAGTACTTC. Its translation is CASSLRATIQYF.

V gene TRBV2 combines with J gene TRBJ1-5, with D hard to call. The CDR3 is 12 residues long. V lost 4 bases, J lost 6 bases, and 7 bases lay in between. From germline, CDR1 is SNHLY and CDR2 FYNNEI. CDR3 in amino acids: CASSVSVQPQHF. DNA of the CDR3: TGTGCCAGCAGTGTCTCGGTTCAGCCCCAGCATTTT.